This is a list of T cell receptor beta chains from one sample in a study of blood T cell repertoires in COVID-19. Only in-frame clones appear in the TCRdb table, and some are missing; sequencing was by immunoSEQ multiplex PCR. The sample gives 200,000 to 250,000 clones, around 87% of which show up once; over 6% is in the top ten. Sequences were obtained from peripheral blood. These receptors were taken from a woman in her seventies with active or convalescent COVID-19. The CDR3 runs from the conserved cysteine through the conserved F or W. The order of the fields is V gene, J gene, D gene, clone size, CDR3 DNA, CDR3 protein. D genes are given only for firm matches. Clone size is stated in some rows and not others, as once, few, many or a class when expanded.

>TRBV19|TRBJ1-1|.|.
TGTGCCAGTAGTATAGGGGGCCCCGGCACTGAAGCTTTCTTT
CASSIGGPGTEAFF
>TRBV7-2|TRBJ2-5|TRBD2|.
TGTGCCAGCAGCTTTAATCGGGGGGTAGAGACCCAGTACTTC
CASSFNRGVETQYF
>TRBV12-3/TRBV12-4|TRBJ2-1|TRBD1|.
TGTGCCAGCCGGGGACAGGAGCAGTTCTTC
CASRGQEQFF
>TRBV6-5|TRBJ2-2|.|.
TGTGCCAGCAGCTCCGTCGACACCGGGGAGCTGTTTTTT
CASSSVDTGELFF
>TRBV9|TRBJ1-2|TRBD1|.
TGTGCCAGCAGCGTAGGTAACAGGGGGGTTCCTCTCTATGGCTACACCTTC
CASSVGNRGVPLYGYTF
>TRBV6-5|TRBJ2-7|TRBD2|.
TGTGCCAGTCGGCGGGGGGGGACCTCTGGGGAGCAGTACTTC
CASRRGGTSGEQYF
>TRBV6-2/TRBV6-3|TRBJ1-4|.|.
TGTGCCAGCAGTTACTCGATGTCGTGGGCTCAGGAAAAACTGTTTTTT
CASSYSMSWAQEKLFF
>TRBV6-2/TRBV6-3|TRBJ1-1|TRBD1|.
TGTGCCAGCAGTTTCCTCACAGGGGCAATGGCGGGCACTGAAGCTTTCTTT
CASSFLTGAMAGTEAFF
>TRBV19|TRBJ2-5|TRBD1|.
TGTGCCAGTAGACAGGGGAGAGAGACCCAGTACTTC
CASRQGRETQYF
>TRBV19|TRBJ1-4|.|.
TGTGCCACCGCAATCCAGCGTACTGAAAAACTGTTTTTT
CATAIQRTEKLFF
>TRBV7-6|TRBJ1-2|.|.
TGTGCCAGCAGCTTAGGAGGAGGCTATGGCTACACCTTC
CASSLGGGYGYTF
>TRBV3-1/TRBV3-2|TRBJ1-2|.|.
TGTGCCAGCAGCCATTGGACAGATTATGGCTACACCTTC
CASSHWTDYGYTF
>TRBV11-3|TRBJ2-7|.|few
TGTGCCAGCAGCCAAGGACAGACCTACGAGCAGTACTTC
CASSQGQTYEQYF
>TRBV6-5|TRBJ1-1|.|.
TGTGCCAGCAGTACGCAAACAGGGCGCCAGGGAGCTTTCTTT
CASSTQTGRQGAFF
>TRBV20-1|TRBJ2-1|TRBD2|.
TGCAGTGCTAAACTAGCGGAGCAGTTCTTC
CSAKLAEQFF